This T cell receptor (beta chain) is from a study of cytomegalovirus exposure and HLA in healthy donors. Trimming removed 2 bases from V and 10 bases from J, with 18 bases in between. Germline CDR1 reads MNHNS; CDR2 reads SASEGT. CDR3 length: 16 amino acids. This clone was detected a few times. The donors were part of the validation cohort, which consisted of 120 subjects and was separate from the first cohort of hundreds of subjects. Clones were read by immunoSEQ multiplex PCR, and TCRdb kept only the in-frame ones, dropping some. The sample lists tens of thousands of clones; roughly 90% were seen once.

Material: PBMCs. This clonotype originated in a woman aged 18-29 years in good health and CMV-seropositive. The rearrangement joins TRBV6-1 to TRBJ1-6; possible D gene TRBD1, 5 bases. DNA for the CDR3: TGTGCCAGCAGTGAAATTACATCCAGGGAACGGTCACCCCTCCACTTT. Its translation is CASSEITSRERSPLHF.